Reported below is one TCR beta chain. The antigen remains unidentified. These data originate in a study of shared clonotypes between healthy human individuals. General study findings and limits: Clonotypes shared by all four donors outscored non-shared clonotypes in generation probability.

Every subset's genomic DNA went evenly onto several immunoSEQ plates. Only in-frame clones appear in the TCRdb table, and some are missing; sequencing was by immunoSEQ multiplex PCR. The table lists roughly 1,100,000 clones, roughly 80% of them singletons. CDR1 PRHDT and CDR2 FYEKMQ come from the germline V gene (reference sequence). The V and J ends lost 1 base and 7 bases, in that order; junction bases with no gene match: 4. This CDR3 is 15 amino acids long. This sequence was found in a man younger than 30 in good health. Input material: memory CD4+ T cells sorted from blood. Subset of the sample: CD45RA-negative fraction. The chain uses TRBV13 and TRBJ2-1; TRBD1 matches at 10 bases. The CDR3 here is CASSLEGTGVNEQFF. The CDR3 DNA reads as TGTGCCAGCAGCTTAGAGGGGACAGGGGTGAATGAGCAGTTCTTC.